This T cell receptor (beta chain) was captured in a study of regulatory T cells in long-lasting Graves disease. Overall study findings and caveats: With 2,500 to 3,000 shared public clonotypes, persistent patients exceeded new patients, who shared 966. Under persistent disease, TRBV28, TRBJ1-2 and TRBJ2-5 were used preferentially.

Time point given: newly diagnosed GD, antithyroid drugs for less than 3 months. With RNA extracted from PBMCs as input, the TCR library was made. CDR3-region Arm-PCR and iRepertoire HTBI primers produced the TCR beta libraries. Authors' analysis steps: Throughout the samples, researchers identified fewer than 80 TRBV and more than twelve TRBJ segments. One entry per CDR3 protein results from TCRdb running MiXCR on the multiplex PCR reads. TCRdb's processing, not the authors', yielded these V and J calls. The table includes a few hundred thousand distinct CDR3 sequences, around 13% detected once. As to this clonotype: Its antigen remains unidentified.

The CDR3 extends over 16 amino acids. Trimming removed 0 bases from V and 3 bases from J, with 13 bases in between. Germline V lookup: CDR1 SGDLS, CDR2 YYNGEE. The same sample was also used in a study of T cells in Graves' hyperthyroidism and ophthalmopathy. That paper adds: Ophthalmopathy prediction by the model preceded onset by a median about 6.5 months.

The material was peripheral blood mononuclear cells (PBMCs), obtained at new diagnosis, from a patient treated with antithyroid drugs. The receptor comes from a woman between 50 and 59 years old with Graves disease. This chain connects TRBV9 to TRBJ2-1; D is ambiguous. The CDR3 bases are TGTGCCAGCAGCGTAGCTTCCGGATCCCTCTACAATGAGCAGTTCTTC. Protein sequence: CASSVASGSLYNEQFF. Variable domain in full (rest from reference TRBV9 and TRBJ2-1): DSGVTQTPKHLITATGQRVTLRCSPRSGDLSVYWYQQSLDQGLQFLIQYYNGEERAKGNILERFSAQQFPDLHSELNLSSLELGDSALYFCASSVASGSLYNEQFFGPGTRLTVL.